This T cell receptor (beta chain) was sequenced for a study of cytotoxic CD8 clonotypes in ibrutinib-treated CLL. Germline V gene data show CDR1 as LNHNV and CDR2 as YYDKDF (reference sequence). The CDR3 covers 15 residues. V was pared by 4 bases and J by 4 bases, with 7 bases of the junction left unmatched. Sequenced by immunoSEQ multiplex PCR; TCRdb stores in-frame clones only, minus some. Here the sample spans fewer than 45,000 clones, around 53% being singletons. The sample was PBMCs, taken before ibrutinib treatment. The chain joins TRBV15 to TRBJ2-5, with TRBD1 matching 9 bases. The source of this sequence is a human donor with chronic lymphocytic leukemia. Here the CDR3 reads CATSIQTGGPETQYF. CDR3 in DNA: TGTGCCACCAGCATCCAGACAGGGGGTCCAGAGACCCAGTACTTC.